These 4 T cell receptor beta chains were sequenced from one sample in a study of blood T cell repertoires in COVID-19. Profiled with immunoSEQ multiplex PCR; TCRdb holds only in-frame clones, not every one. In the table there are approximately 110,000 clones, approximately 72% of which are singletons. The sample consisted of peripheral blood. The receptors come from a woman in her 70s with acute or convalescent COVID-19.

The chain recombines TRBV7-2 with TRBJ1-1; a possible D gene is TRBD1 (6 bases). V was shortened by 4 bases and J by 4 bases, with 13 bases between the two germline ends. The CDR3 has 14 residues. Per the germline V gene, CDR1 is SGHTA and CDR2 is FQGNSA. The CDR3 coding sequence is TGTGCCAGCAGCTACTCGACAGGTGGCACTGAAGCTTTCTTT. This translates into CASSYSTGGTEAFF. Full variable domain (missing parts from reference TRBV7-2 and TRBJ1-1): GAGVSQSPSNKVTEKGKDVELRCDPISGHTALYWYRQSLGQGLEFLIYFQGNSAPDKSGLPSDRFSAERTGGSVSTLTIQRTQQEDSAVYLCASSYSTGGTEAFFGQGTRLTVV.

This clone was detected ten times or more. The CDR3 DNA is TGTGCCAGCAGTAACACCGGGACAGGCTCGAATTCACCCCTCCACTTT. Translated: CASSNTGTGSNSPLHF. The chain employs TRBV2 and TRBJ1-6; 8 bases map to TRBD1. The CDR3 length is 16 residues. Looked up from germline, CDR1 is SNHLY and CDR2 is FYNNEI. With V trimmed by 5 bases and J by 7 bases, 10 bases remained unmatched. The whole variable domain, remainder taken from reference TRBV2 and TRBJ1-6, is EPEVTQTPSHQVTQMGQEVILRCVPISNHLYFYWYRQILGQKVEFLVSFYNNEISEKSEIFDDQFSVERPDGSNFTLKIRSTKLEDSAMYFCASSNTGTGSNSPLHFGNGTRLTVT.

This clone has just a few counts. This chain connects TRBV29-1 to TRBJ2-3, with 7 bases identical to TRBD1. Germline CDR1 and CDR2: SQVTM and ANQGSEA. V shed 1 base and J 3 bases; nucleotides not matched to a gene: 4. This CDR3 has 14 residues. CDR3: CSVEAPDRTDTQYF. Written as DNA, the CDR3 is TGCAGCGTTGAAGCTCCGGACAGGACAGATACGCAGTATTTT.

The chain employs TRBV10-3 and TRBJ1-2, with TRBD1 matching over 7 bases. V dropped 6 bases and J dropped 3; count of bases not matched to a gene: 7. This CDR3 is built from 14 residues. In germline, CDR1 is ENHRY, CDR2 SYGVKD. The CDR3 region has the DNA TGTGCCATCAGGAAGACAGGGAGTGACTATGGCTACACCTTC. Its translation is CAIRKTGSDYGYTF.